The 21 T cell receptor beta chains in this list originate from one sample, sequenced in a study of T-cell reconstitution after alpha-beta-depleted transplantation in children (dated by TCRdb to 2016 to 2017). Library generation was performed with PCR. Instrument on record: Illumina HiSeq 2500. To normalize quantification of the TCRbeta repertoire, the TCR libraries were built with molecular barcoding that relied on unique molecular identifiers. TCRdb reran the public reads through fastp at Q25 and MiXCR, keeping productive beta chains. Identical CDR3 protein sequences are pooled into one entry, listed with their most common genes and DNA. For this sample the table gives 97,000 or so distinct CDR3 sequences, of which about 5.6% were detected only once. The ten largest make up around 5.6% of the sample. This specimen's time point label, interpreted: day 60 (about 2 months) after transplantation. The treatment or condition label on this specimen signifies: allogeneic hematopoietic cell transplantation with graft depleted of TCRalphabeta T cells and CD19 B cells.

This specimen consisted of PBMCs, mostly from graft donor cells, obtained 60 days after TCRalphabeta/CD19-depleted stem cell transplant. These receptors were collected from a female patient aged 2-9 years who had a stem cell transplant for Fanconi anemia, so the T cells may come from the graft donor.

This clonotype has a handful of counts. The V and J genes are TRBV7-2 and TRBJ2-3, with no clear D. The V gene's germline CDR1 is SGHTA and CDR2 FQGNSA. The CDR3 has 14 residues. With 1 base removed from V and 6 bases from J, the gap between germline ends came to 11 bases. The CDR3 DNA reads TGTGCCAGCAGCTTAGGCTCAGGATCGGATACGCAGTATTTT. Translated: CASSLGSGSDTQYF. The complete variable domain, with remaining parts taken from reference TRBV7-2 and TRBJ2-3, reads GAGVSQSPSNKVTEKGKDVELRCDPISGHTALYWYRQSLGQGLEFLIYFQGNSAPDKSGLPSDRFSAERTGGSVSTLTIQRTQQEDSAVYLCASSLGSGSDTQYFGPGTRLTVL.

This clonotype was found many times. The chain links TRBV5-1 to TRBJ2-7, with 9 bases that match TRBD1. Germline V gene data show CDR1 as SGHRS and CDR2 as YFSETQ. The CDR3 loop spans 15 amino acids. The V gene end was trimmed by 3 bases and the J gene end by 8 bases; junction bases not matched to a gene: 12. The CDR3: CASSSAGTGYSKQYF. The CDR3 DNA is TGCGCCAGCAGCTCCGCCGGGACAGGGTATTCAAAGCAGTACTTC.

The CDR3 coding sequence is TGTGCCAGCAGCTTGGACTGGCGTTCAGATACGCAGTATTTT. Protein: CASSLDWRSDTQYF. The J gene is TRBJ2-3, the V gene TRBV5-6; the D is unclear. From germline, CDR1 is SGHDT and CDR2 YYEEEE. Deletions cut 0 bases from V and 4 bases from J, with 9 bases between. This CDR3 has 14 residues.

This clonotype has just a few counts. This chain connects TRBV4-1 to TRBJ2-5, with 10 bases fitting TRBD1. The CDR3 runs 16 residues. Germline V lookup: CDR1 MGHRA, CDR2 YSYEKL. V shed 0 bases and J 2 bases; nucleotides not matched to a gene: 3. The DNA for the CDR3 is TGCGCCAGCAGCCAAGACGACAGGGGGCGACAAGAGACCCAGTACTTC. This encodes CASSQDDRGRQETQYF.

This clonotype was recorded many times. The chain uses TRBV12-3 or TRBV12-4 and TRBJ2-1, with TRBD2 as a possible D gene (6 bases). CDR3 size: 13 residues. V lost 0 bases and J lost 10, with 10 bases in between. CDR3 loop: CASSLALTSEQFF. The CDR3 coding sequence is TGTGCCAGCAGTTTAGCGCTCACTAGCGAGCAGTTCTTC.

The sample holds a few counts of this clonotype. The J gene is TRBJ1-1, the V gene TRBV11-2; TRBD1 is a possible D gene (6 bases). Germline V gives CDR1 SGHAT, CDR2 FQNNGV. Between the trimmed V and J ends, which lost 5 bases and 6 bases, there was a span of 25 bases. The CDR3 has 17 amino acids. The CDR3 reads CASSLRVRQEGGPEAFF. CDR3 DNA sequence: TGTGCCAGCAGCCTAAGGGTCCGACAGGAGGGGGGTCCTGAAGCTTTCTTT.

This clonotype was detected ten times or more. This chain uses TRBV5-1 with TRBJ2-7; D is unclear. This CDR3 has 14 residues. CDR1 and CDR2 (germline): SGHRS, YFSETQ. V lost 6 bases to trimming and J lost 0 bases, with 13 bases between them. Here the CDR3 DNA reads TGCGCCAGCAAGAAGCTTCCTGACTCCTACGAGCAGTACTTC. It codes for CASKKLPDSYEQYF.

This clonotype came up a few times. The V call is TRBV5-1, the J call TRBJ2-1; 9 positions agree with TRBD1. This CDR3 region has 18 residues. Losses at the gene ends were 3 bases for V and 2 bases for J; bases not matched to a gene: 12. Germline V CDR1 and CDR2: SGHRS, YFSETQ. The CDR3 region has the DNA TGCGCCAGCAGCTCGCCTATTTCACAGGGGGCCGCCTACAATGAGCAGTTCTTC. It encodes CASSSPISQGAAYNEQFF.

This clonotype was observed many times. The chain links TRBV30 to TRBJ2-7, with D perhaps TRBD1 (5 bases). Germline CDR1 GTSNPN, CDR2 SVGIG (reference sequence). Deletions cut 1 base from V and 3 bases from J, with 10 bases between. The CDR3 extends over 13 amino acids. CDR3 residues: CAWSEGASYEQYF. CDR3 nucleotide sequence: TGTGCCTGGAGTGAAGGGGCGAGCTACGAGCAGTACTTC.

At least ten counts were recorded for this clonotype. This chain joins TRBV6-4 and TRBJ2-3; D is unclear. Germline V gene sequence: CDR1 MRHNA, CDR2 SNTAGT. The CDR3 sequence is 13 residues long. V was shortened by 0 bases and J by 3 bases, with 4 bases between the two germline ends. The CDR3 loop reads CASSDSATDTQYF. CDR3 bases: TGTGCCAGCAGTGACTCGGCAACAGATACGCAGTATTTT.

CDR3 sequence (DNA): TGTGCCAGCAGCCCCTGGAGGGGTGAGCAGTTCTTC. Protein: CASSPWRGEQFF. The J gene is TRBJ2-1, the V gene TRBV7-2, with TRBD2 as a possible D gene (6 bases). CDR1 and CDR2 (germline): SGHTA, FQGNSA. Trimming took 5 bases from V and 9 from J, leaving 11 bases between them. The CDR3 length is 12 residues.

This chain joins TRBV7-2 and TRBJ2-5, with D perhaps being TRBD1 or TRBD2 (5 bases each). The germline gives CDR1 SGHTA, CDR2 FQGNSA. V was clipped by 5 bases and J by 5 bases, with 12 bases between them. This CDR3 is 13 amino acids long. The CDR3 coding sequence is TGTGCCAGCAGCGCTAGCTGGGGGGAGACCCAGTACTTC. It is translated as CASSASWGETQYF.

V usage is TRBV10-3 and J usage is TRBJ2-7, with 15 bases matching TRBD2. CDR3 length: 18 amino acids. CDR1 and CDR2 from the germline V gene are ENHRY and SYGVKD. The trim removed 4 bases at V and 2 bases at J, leaving 9 bases unmatched. In DNA, the CDR3 is TGTGCCATCAGTGCTTCAGGGACTAGCGGGAGGTTACCCTACGAGCAGTACTTC. This translates into CAISASGTSGRLPYEQYF.

At least ten counts were recorded for this clonotype. DNA of the CDR3: TGTGCCAGCAGTTATTTGGGGATGGGTACGCAGTATTTT. It translates to CASSYLGMGTQYF. The genes are TRBV7-2 and TRBJ2-3; D call uncertain. The CDR3 has 13 amino acids. V dropped 6 bases and J dropped 8 bases, with 15 bases sitting between them. Germline-derived CDR1 and CDR2 are SGHTA and FQGNSA.

The V call is TRBV12-3 or TRBV12-4, the J call TRBJ1-2; D remains ambiguous. The CDR3 runs to 15 residues. The V end was cut by 5 bases, the J end by 2 bases, with 15 bases between. The CDR3 DNA follows: TGTGCCAGCAGTCCCGGGATAGGAGTGAACTATGGCTACACCTTC. As protein: CASSPGIGVNYGYTF.

This clonotype was counted ten times or more. The V and J genes are TRBV5-1 and TRBJ2-7, with D perhaps assigned TRBD1 or TRBD2 (5 bases each). Germline V lookup: CDR1 SGHRS, CDR2 YFSETQ. The CDR3 extends over 14 amino acids. The V and J ends lost 4 bases and 0 bases respectively, with 11 bases between them. The CDR3 sequence is CASSEGRSSYEQYF. The DNA of the CDR3 is TGCGCCAGCAGCGAGGGACGGAGCTCCTACGAGCAGTACTTC.

This clonotype came up many times. In DNA form, the CDR3 reads TGTGCCAGCAGTTTAGCGGGACCCCTCTACAATGAGCAGTTCTTC. This gives the protein CASSLAGPLYNEQFF. The V gene is TRBV28, the J gene TRBJ2-1; D is perhaps TRBD2 (6 bases). V was trimmed by 2 bases and J by 3 bases, leaving 11 bases between them. CDR3 length: 15 residues. Germline V gives CDR1 MDHEN, CDR2 SYDVKM.

This clonotype showed up many times. The gene calls are TRBV2 and TRBJ2-3; 10 bases agree with TRBD1. The V segment lost 8 bases and the J segment 4 bases; nucleotides outside the gene matches: 6. CDR1 and CDR2 from the germline V gene are SNHLY and FYNNEI. The CDR3 has 14 amino acids. The CDR3 sequence is CASLTGTGADTQYF. The CDR3, as DNA: TGTGCCAGCCTCACCGGGACAGGGGCAGATACGCAGTATTTT.

This sequence joins TRBV20-1 and TRBJ2-3; 13 bases match TRBD2. In germline, CDR1 is DFQATT, CDR2 SNEGSKA (reference sequence). The CDR3 sequence is 15 residues long. The trim removed 6 bases at V and 1 base at J, leaving 4 bases unmatched. The chain's CDR3 is CSATSGGEGTDTQYF. DNA of the CDR3: TGCAGTGCAACTAGCGGGGGGGAGGGCACAGATACGCAGTATTTT.

The chain recombines TRBV20-1 with TRBJ2-1, with TRBD2 identical over 10 bases. The germline gives CDR1 DFQATT, CDR2 SNEGSKA (reference sequence). The CDR3 totals 17 residues. After removal of 0 bases from V and 6 bases from J, the junction contained 11 bases not matched to a gene. The CDR3 sequence: CSARDALTSGASNEQFF. The CDR3 DNA follows: TGCAGTGCTAGAGATGCCCTTACTAGCGGGGCTTCCAATGAGCAGTTCTTC.

This clonotype was detected only a few times. The rearrangement links TRBV6-1 to TRBJ2-1; the match to TRBD1 covers 7 bases. CDR1 is MNHNS and CDR2 is SASEGT in the germline V gene. The CDR3 sequence is 15 residues long. V was pared by 6 bases and J by 8 bases, with 13 bases of the junction left unmatched. The CDR3 region has the DNA TGTGCCAGCAGGGGTGGACAGGCTCCCCTCGATGAGCAGTTCTTC. This gives the protein CASRGGQAPLDEQFF.